The 32 T cell receptor beta chains below were found in one sample sequenced in a study of shared clonotypes between healthy human individuals. Profiled with immunoSEQ multiplex PCR; TCRdb holds only in-frame clones, not every one. The repertoire holds about 2.4 million clones, approximately 93% seen once, with 0.36% in the top ten. The sample comprised naive CD4+ T cells from PBMCs. Stated subset: CD45RA+ positively selected. The receptor source for this set is a man between 18 and 35 years old in good health. Some clones in this sample may be carry-over from other donors' samples.

V and J are TRBV7-9 and TRBJ1-4; D possibly corresponds to TRBD1 (6 bases). Germline CDR1 is SEHNR and CDR2 is FQNEAQ (reference sequence). The CDR3 spans 15 residues. Trimming shortened V by 5 bases and J by 8 bases, and 18 bases separated the two germline ends. In nucleotides, the CDR3 is TGTGCCAGCAGCCAAAGCCTACAGGGCCAGGAAAAACTGTTTTTT. It specifies CASSQSLQGQEKLFF.

This chain joins TRBV5-1 and TRBJ2-3; the match to TRBD1 covers 8 bases. The CDR3 runs 17 residues. The junction had 8 bases not matched to a gene; V was cut back by 0 bases and J by 2 bases. CDR1 and CDR2 from the germline V gene are SGHRS and YFSETQ. Here the CDR3 reads CASSLATGQGNTDTQYF. In nucleotides, the CDR3 is TGCGCCAGCAGCTTGGCCACCGGACAGGGTAACACAGATACGCAGTATTTT.

The chain employs TRBV27 and TRBJ2-7, with 7 bases lining up with TRBD2. Trimming cost V 5 bases and J 3 bases; bases outside gene matches: 10. The CDR3 is 15 residues long. In germline, CDR1 is MNHEY, CDR2 SMNVEV (reference sequence). The CDR3 loop is CASSPAASGYYEQYF. CDR3 nucleotide sequence: TGTGCCAGCAGTCCAGCCGCTAGCGGCTACTACGAGCAGTACTTC.

This clone came up once. This sequence joins TRBV7-2 and TRBJ2-1; a weak D match, TRBD2 (6 bases). Trimming left V 5 bases short and J 12 bases short, with 14 bases between. Germline V CDR1 and CDR2: SGHTA, FQGNSA. The CDR3 loop spans 12 amino acids. Here the CDR3 reads CASSPPGRGQFF. The CDR3 coding sequence is TGTGCCAGCAGCCCACCGGGGCGGGGGCAGTTCTTC.

DNA of the CDR3: TGTGCCAGCAGCCGGGACGCCACGGTTGAGCAGTTCTTC. Amino acid sequence: CASSRDATVEQFF. The chain combines TRBV7-3 with TRBJ2-1; D is possibly TRBD1 or TRBD2 (5 bases each). Germline loops: CDR1 SGHTA, CDR2 FQGTGA. Trimming took off 5 bases at V and 9 bases at J, with 14 bases between the two ends. The CDR3 sequence is 13 residues long.

This chain joins TRBV27 and TRBJ2-3, with 9 bases that match TRBD2. Germline V lookup: CDR1 MNHEY, CDR2 SMNVEV (reference sequence). This CDR3 region has 15 residues. V was pared by 2 bases and J by 3 bases, with 3 bases of the junction left unmatched. The CDR3 here is CASSLRLAGTDTQYF. In DNA form, the CDR3 reads TGTGCCAGCAGTTTACGCCTAGCGGGGACAGATACGCAGTATTTT.

This chain connects TRBV5-4 to TRBJ2-2; 11 bases align to TRBD2. The CDR3 extends over 15 amino acids. V shed 1 base and J 8 bases; nucleotides not matched to a gene: 4. Germline CDR1 and CDR2: SGHNT and YYREEE (reference sequence). The CDR3 protein is CASSLHGTSGGELFF. In DNA, the CDR3 is TGTGCCAGCAGCTTGCACGGGACTAGCGGAGGGGAGCTGTTTTTT.

The chain couples TRBV27 to TRBJ2-5; weak D call: TRBD1 (5 bases). Trimming removed 0 bases at V and 7 bases at J, with 21 bases between. The CDR3 runs 17 residues. CDR1 is MNHEY and CDR2 is SMNVEV in the germline V gene (reference sequence). CDR3 sequence reads: CASSLSSLGQGVRTQYF. The CDR3 DNA follows: TGTGCCAGCAGTTTATCTTCGTTGGGGCAGGGCGTAAGGACCCAGTACTTC.

This chain uses TRBV5-1 with TRBJ1-5; D unclear. Trimming shortened V by 5 bases and J by 5 bases, and 17 bases separated the two germline ends. Germline V gene sequence: CDR1 SGHRS, CDR2 YFSETQ. This CDR3 contains 15 residues. Here the CDR3 DNA reads TGCGCCAGCAGGGTACGGGCAGGAAGGGATCAGCCCCAGCATTTT. It codes for CASRVRAGRDQPQHF.

The chain couples TRBV27 to TRBJ1-3; D remains ambiguous. The CDR3 covers 14 residues. The V gene lost 9 bases and the J gene lost 4 bases, with 16 bases spanning the gap. CDR1 MNHEY and CDR2 SMNVEV come from the germline V gene (reference sequence). CDR3 sequence: CASSPRGSGNTIYF. Here the CDR3 DNA reads TGTGCCAGTTCCCCCCGGGGTTCAGGAAACACCATATATTTT.

V is TRBV28 and J is TRBJ2-7; a possible D gene is TRBD1 (5 bases). Germline CDR1 reads MDHEN; CDR2 reads SYDVKM. The V end lost 7 bases, the J end lost 4 bases, and 14 bases lay between the germline ends. This CDR3 contains 13 residues. In DNA form, the CDR3 reads TGTGCCAGCACCCTGGGGCTTGAATACGAGCAGTACTTC. Translated, it gives CASTLGLEYEQYF.

The chain recombines TRBV25-1 with TRBJ1-6; D is unresolved. Germline V lookup: CDR1 MGHDK, CDR2 SYGVNS. Trimming removed 2 bases from V and 7 bases from J, with 6 bases in between. This CDR3 contains 13 residues. The DNA for the CDR3 is TGTGCCAGCAGTGAAAAGTGGAATTCACCCCTCCACTTT. Amino acid sequence: CASSEKWNSPLHF.

The rearrangement links TRBV28 to TRBJ1-4; D is perhaps TRBD1 (6 bases). V was shortened by 3 bases and J by 6 bases, with 14 bases between the two germline ends. The CDR3 extends over 15 amino acids. From germline, CDR1 is MDHEN and CDR2 SYDVKM. CDR3 DNA sequence: TGTGCCAGCAGTTTTCACAGGGCGTCGGATGAAAAACTGTTTTTT. Its protein is CASSFHRASDEKLFF.

Notes on this clone: As the CDR3 is not closed by the conserved phenylalanine or tryptophan, this likely results from a read error. It is unclear where the CDR3 begins or ends on the DNA, so no DNA is shown, and the CDR3 is as TCRdb lists it. The J gene is TRBJ2-7, the V gene TRBV7-9; TRBD1, as called in the table, went unchecked against the DNA. CDR1 is SEHNR and CDR2 is FQNEAQ in the germline V gene (reference sequence). The CDR3 contains 9 residues when both ends are counted. CDR3 sequence: CASSSRQPH.

The chain joins TRBV7-8 to TRBJ1-2; 7 bases align to TRBD1. Germline V lookup: CDR1 SGHVS, CDR2 FQNEAQ. The CDR3 is 13 residues long. J gave up 12 bases and V 1 base, and 8 bases lay outside the gene matches. The CDR3 bases are TGTGCCAGCAGCTTAGGTCCAGGGGGGTTGAACACCTTC. Translated, it gives CASSLGPGGLNTF.

The V and J genes are TRBV5-5 and TRBJ2-7; perhaps TRBD2 as D (5 bases). The CDR3 covers 14 residues. Trimming shortened V by 0 bases and J by 0 bases, and 7 bases separated the two germline ends. Per germline, CDR1 SGHKS and CDR2 YYEKEE (reference sequence). The CDR3 here is CASSLVGSSYEQYF. Here the CDR3 DNA reads TGTGCCAGCAGCTTGGTAGGGAGCTCCTACGAGCAGTACTTC.

The chain couples TRBV11-2 to TRBJ2-5, with 13 bases identical to TRBD2. The CDR3 loop spans 15 amino acids. Looked up from germline, CDR1 is SGHAT and CDR2 is FQNNGV. Trimming cost V 5 bases and J 4 bases; bases outside gene matches: 4. CDR3 loop: CASSPGLAGRETQYF. Written as DNA, the CDR3 is TGTGCCAGCAGCCCGGGACTAGCGGGACGAGAGACCCAGTACTTC.

The gene calls are TRBV14 and TRBJ2-1, with 8 bases aligning to TRBD2. The CDR3 spans 17 residues. Germline V gives CDR1 SGHDN, CDR2 FVKESK. Trimming took 0 bases from V and 8 from J; bases not matched to a gene: 12. The CDR3 here is CASSQDVASGSLDEQFF. The CDR3 nucleotides are TGTGCCAGCAGCCAAGACGTAGCAAGCGGGAGTCTCGATGAGCAGTTCTTC.

The chain carries TRBV5-1 and TRBJ1-2; D unresolved. With 4 bases removed from V and 8 bases from J, the gap between germline ends came to 15 bases. The CDR3 sequence is 13 residues long. Germline V CDR1 and CDR2: SGHRS, YFSETQ. Here the CDR3 DNA reads TGCGCCAGCAGCCTGTCTTCCGGGCCCGGCTACACCTTC. Protein product: CASSLSSGPGYTF.

The table lists this clone with a count of one. This chain uses TRBV5-1 with TRBJ1-4; perhaps TRBD1 as D (6 bases). V lost 6 bases and J 2 bases, leaving 20 bases between the germline ends. This CDR3 comprises 17 residues. Germline V gene lookup returns CDR1 SGHRS and CDR2 YFSETQ. The DNA for the CDR3 is TGCGCCAGCACCTATCGGGGACTGGGGGCGACTAATGAAAAACTGTTTTTT. It codes for CASTYRGLGATNEKLFF.

This CDR3 is CASSPFAWGQDPGELFF. The CDR3 bases are TGTGCCAGCAGTCCGTTCGCGTGGGGTCAGGATCCCGGGGAGCTGTTTTTT. The V call is TRBV27, the J call TRBJ2-2; unclear D gene. The ends were cut back, 5 bases at V and 6 bases at J, with 22 bases in the middle. Germline CDR1 reads MNHEY; CDR2 reads SMNVEV (reference sequence). The CDR3 loop spans 17 amino acids.

V gene TRBV7-3 combines with J gene TRBJ2-2; D call uncertain. Germline loops: CDR1 SGHTA, CDR2 FQGTGA. CDR3 length: 14 amino acids. Trimming took 3 bases from V and 6 from J, leaving 11 bases between them. This CDR3 reads CASSLGLSAGELFF. The CDR3 nucleotides read TGTGCCAGCAGCTTGGGCTTATCCGCCGGGGAGCTGTTTTTT.

This clone was counted a few times. This sequence joins TRBV12-5 and TRBJ1-1; TRBD1 might be the D (6 bases). The CDR3 has 11 residues. CDR1 and CDR2 (germline): LGHNT, FRNRAP. DNA for the CDR3: TGTGCGTCCAGGGGAGTAATTGGAGCTTTCTTT. It codes for CASRGVIGAFF.

The genes are TRBV11-2 and TRBJ1-2, with D hard to call. CDR3 length: 14 amino acids. Germline V CDR1 and CDR2: SGHAT, FQNNGV. Trimming cost V 1 base and J 8 bases, with 14 bases left between them. CDR3 nucleotide sequence: TGTGCCAGCAGCTTAGGAGTATGGGAGAAGGGCTACACCTTC. This gives the protein CASSLGVWEKGYTF.

For the CDR3, the DNA is TGTGCCAGCACCCTGGACGGCTACGAGCAGTACTTC. This encodes CASTLDGYEQYF. The V call is TRBV5-4, the J call TRBJ2-7; the D is unclear. Germline V CDR1 and CDR2: SGHNT, YYREEE (reference sequence). The CDR3 sequence is 12 residues long. The ends were cut back, 6 bases at V and 3 bases at J, with 10 bases in the middle.

This clone came up once. This same CDR3 is encoded by further DNA sequences in the sample. V usage is TRBV2 and J usage is TRBJ1-2; D call uncertain. CDR3 size: 13 residues. V lost 6 bases, J lost 1 base, and 9 bases lay in between. Germline-derived CDR1 and CDR2 are SNHLY and FYNNEI. CDR3: CASSLDGNYGYTF. The CDR3 DNA sequence: TGTGCCAGCAGCCTCGACGGTAACTATGGCTACACCTTC.

The rearrangement links TRBV29-1 to TRBJ1-2, with D unresolved. Trimming stripped 8 bases from V and 12 bases from J, with 19 bases between. CDR3 size: 11 residues. Germline assignment: CDR1 SQVTM and CDR2 ANQGSEA. CDR3 sequence: CSFYEGGKNTF. The CDR3 coding sequence is TGCAGCTTTTACGAGGGCGGCAAAAACACCTTC. Looking up the rest from reference TRBV29-1 and TRBJ1-2 gives the full variable domain: SAVISQKPSRDICQRGTSLTIQCQVDSQVTMMFWYRQQPGQSLTLIATANQGSEATYESGFVIDKFPISRPNLTFSTLTVSNMSPEDSSIYLCSFYEGGKNTFGSGTRLTVV.

In its sample, this clone was seen once. The gene calls are TRBV6-1 and TRBJ2-2; no clear D gene. The V and J ends lost 7 bases and 2 bases respectively, with 5 bases between them. The CDR3 loop spans 12 amino acids. Germline V gives CDR1 MNHNS, CDR2 SASEGT. The CDR3 loop reads CASTQNTGELFF. The CDR3 nucleotides read TGTGCCAGCACCCAAAACACCGGGGAGCTGTTTTTT.

The CDR3 is CASSQSTRSTDTQYF. CDR3 in DNA: TGCGCCAGCAGCCAATCGACTAGAAGCACAGATACGCAGTATTTT. The chain is built from TRBV4-1 and TRBJ2-3; TRBD2 is a possible D gene (6 bases). The V gene's germline CDR1 is MGHRA and CDR2 YSYEKL. The V gene lost 2 bases and the J gene lost 0 bases, with 9 bases spanning the gap. The CDR3 extends over 15 amino acids.

The rearrangement links TRBV7-9 to TRBJ2-2; a possible D gene is TRBD1 (6 bases). Germline CDR1 and CDR2: SEHNR and FQNEAQ (reference sequence). With 5 bases removed from V and 6 bases from J, the gap between germline ends came to 25 bases. The CDR3 spans 18 residues. The CDR3: CASSRPPPTRGGAGELFF. In nucleotides, the CDR3 is TGTGCCAGCAGCCGTCCCCCCCCCACCAGGGGTGGCGCCGGGGAGCTGTTTTTT.

The chain employs TRBV4-2 and TRBJ2-3, with D perhaps matching TRBD2 (6 bases). The CDR3 loop spans 15 amino acids. Germline CDR1 LGHNA, CDR2 YNFKEQ. V was clipped by 1 base and J by 2 bases, with 10 bases between them. CDR3 protein: CASSQGRDPTDTQYF. The CDR3 DNA reads as TGTGCCAGCAGCCAAGGGCGGGACCCCACAGATACGCAGTATTTT.

The V gene is TRBV2, the J gene TRBJ2-7; 10 positions match TRBD1. Germline CDR1 and CDR2: SNHLY and FYNNEI. The ends lost 8 bases at V and 5 bases at J; junction bases unmatched: 3. The CDR3 totals 12 residues. The CDR3 DNA reads TGTGCCAGCGGGACAGGGGTGGACGAGCAGTACTTC. Protein product: CASGTGVDEQYF.